This T cell receptor beta chain was sequenced during a study of blood T cell repertoires in COVID-19. Study-level information: The study drew acute and convalescent COVID-19 samples from the United States, Italy and Spain. Nucleic acid was either cDNA or gDNA, and it came from T cells, B-cell-depleted T cells, or PBMCs.

The protocol was immunoSEQ multiplex PCR, while the TCRdb copy is restricted to in-frame clones and leaves out a portion. The table shows roughly 200,000 clones, with roughly 91% occurring only once. Participant ages covered about 18 to 89 years across 24 US areas. The study assigned cohorts using participant-reported clinical history. This clone was picked up a small number of times. Sequencing input: PBMCs or T cells enriched from blood (not recorded which). This receptor was taken from a man aged 30-40 years in a cohort exposed to, infected with or recovered from COVID-19 (not recorded which).

CDR3 sequence (DNA): TGCACCAGCAGCGACTTGACTAGTTGCGGGAGGGCCGATGGAGAGACCCAGTACTTC. Translation: CTSSDLTSCGRADGETQYF. This chain connects TRBV1 to TRBJ2-5; TRBD2, the D gene given by the table, was not confirmed from the DNA. TRBV1 is listed as a pseudogene. This CDR3 has 19 residues.